The 10 T cell receptor beta chains below come from one sample, sequenced in a study of blood T cells in healthy people across ages. A second PCR of 7 to 11 cycles used a sample-barcoded 5' primer and a J-beta primer mix. TCRdb re-called the 5' RACE reads with MiXCR, one entry per CDR3 protein. The data show 650,000 to 1,000,000 distinct CDR3 sequences, under 40% seen once. The sample comprised blood. These receptors were obtained from a man aged 18-30 years in good health.

The rearrangement uses TRBV20-1 and TRBJ2-3, with 7 bases lining up with TRBD2. The V and J ends lost 1 base and 6 bases, in that order; junction bases with no gene match: 16. The CDR3 consists of 17 residues. Germline V gene lookup returns CDR1 DFQATT and CDR2 SNEGSKA (reference sequence). The CDR3 here is CSARGMGRGTLSDTQYF. CDR3 coding DNA: TGCAGTGCTAGAGGGATGGGGCGGGGGACGCTTTCCGATACGCAGTATTTT.

The table lists this clonotype with a few counts. The gene calls are TRBV29-1 and TRBJ1-1; no definite D call. There are 13 residues in the CDR3. CDR1 is SQVTM and CDR2 is ANQGSEA in the germline V gene. Trimming left V 6 bases short and J 0 bases short, with 11 bases between. CDR3 DNA: TGCAGCGTCCGAAGGACGGTGAACACTGAAGCTTTCTTT. It yields the protein CSVRRTVNTEAFF.

This clonotype occurred many times. CDR3 sequence: CASSPRVPASYEQYF. CDR3 DNA sequence: TGTGCCAGCAGTCCCCGTGTTCCAGCATCCTACGAGCAGTACTTC. The V call is TRBV12-3 or TRBV12-4, the J call TRBJ2-7; D remains ambiguous. CDR3 length equals 15 residues. Trimming took 5 bases from V and 1 from J, leaving 15 bases between them.

As for this clonotype: This sequence may be a read error, since a much larger clone differs from it by one base. The chain combines TRBV4-3 with TRBJ2-7, with 7 bases aligning to TRBD1. Trimming took 0 bases from V and 7 from J; bases not matched to a gene: 12. Germline V gene data show CDR1 as LGHNA and CDR2 as YSLEER. CDR3 length: 16 residues. The CDR3 loop reads CASSQDSDRAPSEQYF. The CDR3 DNA is TGCGCCAGCAGCCAAGATTCTGACAGGGCCCCCAGTGAGCAGTACTTC.

In its sample, this clonotype was seen a few times. The chain employs TRBV12-5 and TRBJ2-5, with a tentative D call TRBD1 (6 bases). CDR1 and CDR2 (germline): LGHNT, FRNRAP. CDR3 length: 16 amino acids. V dropped 2 bases and J dropped 2 bases, with 15 bases sitting between them. The CDR3 is CASGLNTGTHQETQYF. The DNA for the CDR3 is TGTGCTAGTGGTTTGAATACCGGGACACATCAAGAGACCCAGTACTTC.

J is TRBJ1-1 and V is TRBV4-2, with D perhaps TRBD1 (5 bases). The CDR3 consists of 15 residues. Looked up from germline, CDR1 is LGHNA and CDR2 is YNFKEQ. V shed 0 bases and J shed 6 bases, with 14 bases lying between them. DNA for the CDR3: TGTGCCAGCAGCCAAGATCCCTCCAGGGTCTCTGAAGCTTTCTTT. Translated, it gives CASSQDPSRVSEAFF.

The genes are TRBV10-3 and TRBJ1-4; D ambiguous. Trimming shortened V by 2 bases and J by 7 bases, and 14 bases separated the two germline ends. The CDR3 runs 15 residues. Per germline, CDR1 ENHRY and CDR2 SYGVKD. The CDR3 DNA sequence: TGTGCCATCAGTGAGAGGAGGGAGGAGGGTGAAAAACTGTTTTTT. Encoded protein: CAISERREEGEKLFF.

This clonotype occurred once. The chain is built from TRBV6-2 or TRBV6-3 and TRBJ2-5, with TRBD1 identical over 8 bases. Germline lookup yields CDR1 MNHEY and CDR2 SVGEGT. V lost 6 bases to trimming and J lost 11 bases; unmatched junction nucleotides: 23. The CDR3 has 17 amino acids. CDR3 nucleotide sequence: TGTGCCAGCAGCCCGGTTACCAGCGGACAGGGTAACCATGAGCAGTACTTC. Translating it yields CASSPVTSGQGNHEQYF.

V usage is TRBV6-5 and J usage is TRBJ1-1; perhaps TRBD1 as D (5 bases). The CDR3 runs to 14 residues. Trimming removed 6 bases from V and 0 bases from J, with 11 bases in between. Germline loops: CDR1 MNHEY, CDR2 SVGAGI. The CDR3 bases are TGTGCCAGCAGGAGACAGAACATGAACACTGAAGCTTTCTTT. Protein product: CASRRQNMNTEAFF.

On this clonotype: One end of the junction fails to match germline, which may point to a read error. CDR3 nucleotides: TGTACCAGCAGGGGGGTGACAGGGCACACTGAAGCTTTCTTT. Translating gives CTSRGVTGHTEAFF. The rearrangement uses TRBV12-3 or TRBV12-4 and TRBJ1-1; 7 nucleotides line up with TRBD1. The CDR3 has 14 residues.